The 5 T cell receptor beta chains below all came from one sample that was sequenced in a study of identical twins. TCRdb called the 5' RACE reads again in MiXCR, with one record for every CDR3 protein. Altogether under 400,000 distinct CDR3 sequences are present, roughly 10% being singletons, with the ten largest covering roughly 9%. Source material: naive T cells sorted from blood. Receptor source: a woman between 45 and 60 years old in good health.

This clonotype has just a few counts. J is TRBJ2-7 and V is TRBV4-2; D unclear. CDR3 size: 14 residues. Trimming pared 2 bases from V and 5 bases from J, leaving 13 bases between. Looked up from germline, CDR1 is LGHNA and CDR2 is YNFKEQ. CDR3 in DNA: TGTGCCAGCAGCCAACCGGCACTGGGCGACGAGCAGTACTTC. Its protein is CASSQPALGDEQYF.

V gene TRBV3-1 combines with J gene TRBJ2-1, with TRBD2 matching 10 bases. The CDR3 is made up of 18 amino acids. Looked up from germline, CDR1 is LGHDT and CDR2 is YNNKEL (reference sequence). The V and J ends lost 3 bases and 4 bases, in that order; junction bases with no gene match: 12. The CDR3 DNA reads TGTGCCAGCAGCCAGAGGGGGCTAGCGGGAGTTCAGTACAATGAGCAGTTCTTC. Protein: CASSQRGLAGVQYNEQFF.

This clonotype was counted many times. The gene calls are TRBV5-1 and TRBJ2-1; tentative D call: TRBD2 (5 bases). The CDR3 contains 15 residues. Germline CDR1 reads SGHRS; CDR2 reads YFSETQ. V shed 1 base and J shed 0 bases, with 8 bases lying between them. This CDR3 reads CASSLSGNSYNEQFF. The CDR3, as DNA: TGCGCCAGCAGCTTGAGCGGAAACTCCTACAATGAGCAGTTCTTC.

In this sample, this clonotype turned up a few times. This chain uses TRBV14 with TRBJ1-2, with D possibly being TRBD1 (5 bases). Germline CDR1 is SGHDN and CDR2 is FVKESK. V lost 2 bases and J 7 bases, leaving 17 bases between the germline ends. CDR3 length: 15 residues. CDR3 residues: CASSQIGTFVGGYTF. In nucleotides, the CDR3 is TGTGCCAGCAGCCAAATCGGGACCTTCGTGGGTGGCTACACCTTC.

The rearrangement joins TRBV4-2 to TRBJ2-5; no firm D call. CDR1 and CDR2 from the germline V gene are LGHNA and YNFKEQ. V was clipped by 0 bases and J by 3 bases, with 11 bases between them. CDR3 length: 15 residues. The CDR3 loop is CASSQDRQQKETQYF. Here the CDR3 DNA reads TGTGCCAGCAGCCAAGATCGGCAGCAGAAAGAGACCCAGTACTTC.